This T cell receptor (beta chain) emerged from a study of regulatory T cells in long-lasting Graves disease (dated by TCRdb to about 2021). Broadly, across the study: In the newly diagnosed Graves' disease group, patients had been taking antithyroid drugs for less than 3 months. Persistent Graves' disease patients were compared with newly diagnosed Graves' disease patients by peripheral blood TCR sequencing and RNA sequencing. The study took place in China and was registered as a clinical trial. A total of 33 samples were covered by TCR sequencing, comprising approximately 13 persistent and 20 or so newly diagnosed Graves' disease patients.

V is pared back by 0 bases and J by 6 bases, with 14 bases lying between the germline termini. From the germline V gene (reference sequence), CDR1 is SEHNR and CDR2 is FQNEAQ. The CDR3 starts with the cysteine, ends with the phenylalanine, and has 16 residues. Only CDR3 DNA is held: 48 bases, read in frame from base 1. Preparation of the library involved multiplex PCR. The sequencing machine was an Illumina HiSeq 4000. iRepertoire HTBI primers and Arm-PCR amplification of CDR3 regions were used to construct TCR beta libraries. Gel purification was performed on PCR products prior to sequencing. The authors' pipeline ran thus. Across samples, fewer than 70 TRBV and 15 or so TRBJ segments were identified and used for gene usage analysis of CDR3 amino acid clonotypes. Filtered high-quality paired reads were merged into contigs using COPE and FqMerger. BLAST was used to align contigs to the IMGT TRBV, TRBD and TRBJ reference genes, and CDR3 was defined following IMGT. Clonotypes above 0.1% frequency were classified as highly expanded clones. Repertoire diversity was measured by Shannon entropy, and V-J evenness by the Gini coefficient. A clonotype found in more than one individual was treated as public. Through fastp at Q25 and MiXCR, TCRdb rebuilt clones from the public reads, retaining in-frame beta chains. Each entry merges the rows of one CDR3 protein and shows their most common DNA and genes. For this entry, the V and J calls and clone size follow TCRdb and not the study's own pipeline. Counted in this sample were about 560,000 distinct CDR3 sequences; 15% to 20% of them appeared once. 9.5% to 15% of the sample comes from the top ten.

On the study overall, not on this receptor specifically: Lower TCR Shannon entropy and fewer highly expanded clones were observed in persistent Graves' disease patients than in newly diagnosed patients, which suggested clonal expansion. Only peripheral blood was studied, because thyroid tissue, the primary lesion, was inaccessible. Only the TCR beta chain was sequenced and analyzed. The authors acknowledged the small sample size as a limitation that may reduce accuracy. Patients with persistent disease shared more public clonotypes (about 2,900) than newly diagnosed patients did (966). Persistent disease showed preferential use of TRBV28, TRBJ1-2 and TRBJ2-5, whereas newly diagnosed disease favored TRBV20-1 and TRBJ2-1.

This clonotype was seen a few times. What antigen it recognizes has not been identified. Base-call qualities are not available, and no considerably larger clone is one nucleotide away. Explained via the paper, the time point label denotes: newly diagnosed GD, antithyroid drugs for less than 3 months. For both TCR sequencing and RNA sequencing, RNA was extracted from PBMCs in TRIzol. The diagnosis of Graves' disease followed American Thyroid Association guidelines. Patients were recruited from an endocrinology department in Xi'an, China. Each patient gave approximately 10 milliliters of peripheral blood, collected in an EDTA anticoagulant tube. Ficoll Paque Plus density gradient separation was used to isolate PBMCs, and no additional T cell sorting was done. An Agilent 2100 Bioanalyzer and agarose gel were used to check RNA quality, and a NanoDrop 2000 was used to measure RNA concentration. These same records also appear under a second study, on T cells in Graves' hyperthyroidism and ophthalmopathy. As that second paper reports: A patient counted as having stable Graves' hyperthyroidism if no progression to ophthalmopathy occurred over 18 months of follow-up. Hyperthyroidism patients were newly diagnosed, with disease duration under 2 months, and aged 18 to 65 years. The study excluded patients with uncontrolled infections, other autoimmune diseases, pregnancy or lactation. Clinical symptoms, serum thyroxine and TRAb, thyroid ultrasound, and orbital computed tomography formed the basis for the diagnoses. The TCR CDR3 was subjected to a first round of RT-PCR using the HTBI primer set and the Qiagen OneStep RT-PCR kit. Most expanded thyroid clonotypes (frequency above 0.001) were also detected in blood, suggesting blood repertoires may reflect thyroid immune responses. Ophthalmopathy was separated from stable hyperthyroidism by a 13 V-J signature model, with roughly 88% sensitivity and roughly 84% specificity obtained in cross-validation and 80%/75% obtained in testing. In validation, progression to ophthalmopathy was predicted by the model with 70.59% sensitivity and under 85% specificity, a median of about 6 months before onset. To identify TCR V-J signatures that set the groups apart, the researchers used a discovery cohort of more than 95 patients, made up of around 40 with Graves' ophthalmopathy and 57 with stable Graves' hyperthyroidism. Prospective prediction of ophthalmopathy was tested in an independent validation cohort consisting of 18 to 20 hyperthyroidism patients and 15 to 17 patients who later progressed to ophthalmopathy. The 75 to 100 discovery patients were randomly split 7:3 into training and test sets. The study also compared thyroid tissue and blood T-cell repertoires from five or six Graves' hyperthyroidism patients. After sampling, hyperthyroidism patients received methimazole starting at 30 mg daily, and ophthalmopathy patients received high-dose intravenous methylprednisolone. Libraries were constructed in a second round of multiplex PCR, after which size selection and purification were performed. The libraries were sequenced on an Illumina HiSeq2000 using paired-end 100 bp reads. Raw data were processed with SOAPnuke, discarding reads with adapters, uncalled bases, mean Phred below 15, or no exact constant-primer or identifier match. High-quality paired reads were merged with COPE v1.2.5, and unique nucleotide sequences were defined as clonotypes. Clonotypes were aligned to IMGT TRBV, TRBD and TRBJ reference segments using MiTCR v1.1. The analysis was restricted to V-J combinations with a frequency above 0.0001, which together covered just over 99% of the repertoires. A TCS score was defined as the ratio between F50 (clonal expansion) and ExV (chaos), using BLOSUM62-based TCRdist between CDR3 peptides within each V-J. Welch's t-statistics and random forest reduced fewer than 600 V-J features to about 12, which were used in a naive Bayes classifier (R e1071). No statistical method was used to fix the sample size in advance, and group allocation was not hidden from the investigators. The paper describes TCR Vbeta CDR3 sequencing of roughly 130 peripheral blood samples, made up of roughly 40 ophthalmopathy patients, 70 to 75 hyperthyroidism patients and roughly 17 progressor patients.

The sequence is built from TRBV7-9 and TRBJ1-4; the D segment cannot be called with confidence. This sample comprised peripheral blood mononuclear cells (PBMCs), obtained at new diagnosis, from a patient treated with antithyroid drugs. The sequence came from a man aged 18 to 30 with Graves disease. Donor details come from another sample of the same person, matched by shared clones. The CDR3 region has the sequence CASSLAGDGEDEKLFF. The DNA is TGTGCCAGCAGCTTAGCTGGGGATGGGGAGGATGAAAAACTGTTTTTT.